The present T cell receptor (beta chain) was sequenced within a study of neurological immune-mediated disorders. Over 170 million TCR-beta sequences from 15-18 subjects came out of each sequencing run. TCRdb re-derived calls from the 5' RACE reads in MiXCR, one entry per CDR3 protein. The repertoire holds about 120,000 distinct CDR3 sequences, with more than 2.5% as singletons. Trimming left V 7 bases short and J 4 bases short, with 12 bases between. CDR3 length: 12 amino acids. Germline CDR1 reads SQVTM; CDR2 reads ANQGSEA. This clonotype was counted ten times or more. As yet, its antigen is unknown. Whole-study results and caveats: The expanded clones of different subjects shared no CDR3 amino acid sequences (suggesting private repertoires in all groups). The repertoires of 18 of 34 multiple sclerosis patients fell into one related-CDR3 cluster (a possible signature) under phylogenetic grouping.

Sequencing was carried out using PBMCs. The chain carries TRBV29-1 and TRBJ2-3; D gene uncertain. The receptor comes from a woman aged 25 to 39 with multiple sclerosis. The DNA of the CDR3 is TGCAGCGCTGACCCAATGCCAGATACGCAGTATTTT. Translated: CSADPMPDTQYF.